Here is one T cell receptor beta chain with its context. The data were taken from a study of blood T cell repertoires in COVID-19. Germline CDR1 SGHAT, CDR2 FQNNGV. The CDR3 has 15 residues. The V and J ends lost 4 bases and 4 bases, in that order; junction bases with no gene match: 6. Original analysis: Cell counts per sample came from amplifying reference gene primers. Sequenced by immunoSEQ multiplex PCR; TCRdb stores in-frame clones only, minus some. From that table come the V and J calls and clone size; the DNA was used to work out D and trimming. The table has over 350,000 clones, roughly nine tenths seen once.

The specimen sequenced was PBMCs or T cells enriched from blood (not recorded which). This receptor was obtained from a woman aged 18 to 35 with acute COVID-19. This chain connects TRBV11-2 to TRBJ1-4; 7 bases map to TRBD1. CDR3 amino acids: CASSYGGTVNEKLFF. The CDR3 nucleotides read TGTGCCAGCAGCTATGGCGGGACAGTTAATGAAAAACTGTTTTTT.